This TCR beta chain was sequenced for a study of technical replicates of blood from a handful of donors. TCRdb's copy holds only in-frame clones and misses some; the assay was immunoSEQ multiplex PCR. Of nearly 70,000 clones in the sample, 85% to 95% were seen once. The CDR3 runs to 15 residues. V dropped 3 bases and J dropped 1; count of bases not matched to a gene: 2. Germline CDR1 reads SEHNR; CDR2 reads FQNEAQ (reference sequence). The genes are TRBV7-9 and TRBJ2-1, with 8 positions matching TRBD2. This clonotype was sampled from a human donor in good health. Sequencing was performed on T cells isolated from PBMCs. The CDR3 spells CASSLSGSSYNEQFF. Here the CDR3 DNA reads TGTGCCAGCAGCTTGAGCGGGAGTTCCTACAATGAGCAGTTCTTC.